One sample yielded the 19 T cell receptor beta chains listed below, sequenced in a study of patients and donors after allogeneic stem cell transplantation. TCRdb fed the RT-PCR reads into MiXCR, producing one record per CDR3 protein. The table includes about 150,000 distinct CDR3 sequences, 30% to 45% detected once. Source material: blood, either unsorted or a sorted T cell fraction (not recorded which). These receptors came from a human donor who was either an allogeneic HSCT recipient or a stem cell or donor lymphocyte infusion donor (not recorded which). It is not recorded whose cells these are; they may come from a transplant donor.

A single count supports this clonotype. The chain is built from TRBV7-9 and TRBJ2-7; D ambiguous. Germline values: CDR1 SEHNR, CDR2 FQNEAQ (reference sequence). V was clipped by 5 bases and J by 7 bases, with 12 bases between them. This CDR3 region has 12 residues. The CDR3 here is CASSAGLGEQYF. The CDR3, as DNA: TGTGCCAGCAGCGCAGGTTTAGGAGAGCAGTACTTC. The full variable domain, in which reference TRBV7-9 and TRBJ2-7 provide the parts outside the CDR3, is DTGVSQNPRHKITKRGQNVTFRCDPISEHNRLYWYRQTLGQGPEFLTYFQNEAQLEKSRLLSDRFSAERPKGSFSTLEIQRTEQGDSAMYLCASSAGLGEQYFGPGTRLTVT.

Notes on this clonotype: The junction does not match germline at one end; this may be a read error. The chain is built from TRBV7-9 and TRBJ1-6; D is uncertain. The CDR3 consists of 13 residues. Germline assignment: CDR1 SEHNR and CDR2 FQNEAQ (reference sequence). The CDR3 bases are TGTGCCAGCAGCCGCTCGGTGGGAACCCACGAGGTATTT. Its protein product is CASSRSVGTHEVF.

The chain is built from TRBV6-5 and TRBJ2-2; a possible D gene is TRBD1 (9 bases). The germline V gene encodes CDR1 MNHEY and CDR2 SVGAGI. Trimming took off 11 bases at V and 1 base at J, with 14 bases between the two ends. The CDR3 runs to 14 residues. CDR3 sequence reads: CAAGGQGNTGELFF. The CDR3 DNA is TGTGCCGCGGGGGGACAGGGGAACACCGGGGAGCTGTTTTTT.

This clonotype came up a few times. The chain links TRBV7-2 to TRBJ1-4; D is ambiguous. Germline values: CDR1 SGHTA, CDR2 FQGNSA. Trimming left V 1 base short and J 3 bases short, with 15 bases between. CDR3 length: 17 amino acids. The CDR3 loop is CASSLVLSSFANEKLFF. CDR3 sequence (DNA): TGTGCCAGCAGCTTAGTTCTCAGTAGTTTTGCTAATGAAAAACTGTTTTTT.

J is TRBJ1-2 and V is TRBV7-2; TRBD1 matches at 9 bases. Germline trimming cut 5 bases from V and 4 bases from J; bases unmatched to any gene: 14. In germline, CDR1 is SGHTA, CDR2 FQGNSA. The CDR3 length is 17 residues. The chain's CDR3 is CASSVGMRTGEAYGYTF. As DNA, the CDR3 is TGTGCCAGCAGCGTAGGAATGAGGACAGGGGAGGCCTATGGCTACACCTTC.

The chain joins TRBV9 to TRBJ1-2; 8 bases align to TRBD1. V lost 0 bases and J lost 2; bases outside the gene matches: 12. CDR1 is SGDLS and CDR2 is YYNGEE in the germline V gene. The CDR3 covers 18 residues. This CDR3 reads CASSVGEGRGPLNYGYTF. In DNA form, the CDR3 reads TGTGCCAGCAGCGTAGGGGAGGGCAGGGGGCCCTTAAACTATGGCTACACCTTC.

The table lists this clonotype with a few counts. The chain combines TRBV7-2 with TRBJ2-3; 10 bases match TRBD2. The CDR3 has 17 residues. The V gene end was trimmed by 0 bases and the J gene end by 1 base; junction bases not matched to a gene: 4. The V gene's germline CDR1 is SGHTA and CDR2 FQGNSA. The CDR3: CASSLATSGERTDTQYF. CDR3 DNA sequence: TGTGCCAGCAGCTTAGCCACTAGCGGGGAGCGCACAGATACGCAGTATTTT.

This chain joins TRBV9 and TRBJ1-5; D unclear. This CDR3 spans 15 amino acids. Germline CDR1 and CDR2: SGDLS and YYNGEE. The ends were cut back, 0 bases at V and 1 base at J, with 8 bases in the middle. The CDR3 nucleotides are TGTGCCAGCAGCGTAGGGGGTAACAGCAATCAGCCCCAGCATTTT. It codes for CASSVGGNSNQPQHF.

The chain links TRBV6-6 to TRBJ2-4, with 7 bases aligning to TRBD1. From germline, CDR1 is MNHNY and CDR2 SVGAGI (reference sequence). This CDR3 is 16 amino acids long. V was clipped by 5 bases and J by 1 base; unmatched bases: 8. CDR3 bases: TGTGCCAGCAGTCGGGACAGTCCCCGGGCCAAAAACATTCAGTACTTC. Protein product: CASSRDSPRAKNIQYF.

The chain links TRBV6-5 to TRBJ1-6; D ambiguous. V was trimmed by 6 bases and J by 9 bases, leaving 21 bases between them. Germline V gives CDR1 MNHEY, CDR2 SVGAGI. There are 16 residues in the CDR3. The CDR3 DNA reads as TGTGCCAGCAGCCCACAGCTAATTCTTTTGGGTTCACCCCTCCACTTT. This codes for CASSPQLILLGSPLHF.

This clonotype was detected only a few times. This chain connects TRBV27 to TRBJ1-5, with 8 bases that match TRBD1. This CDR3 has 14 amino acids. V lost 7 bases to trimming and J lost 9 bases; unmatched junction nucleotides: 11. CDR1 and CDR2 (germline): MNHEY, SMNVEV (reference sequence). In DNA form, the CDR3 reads TGTGCCAGCAACCCTGGGACAGGTCTTGGGCCCCAGCATTTT. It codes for CASNPGTGLGPQHF.

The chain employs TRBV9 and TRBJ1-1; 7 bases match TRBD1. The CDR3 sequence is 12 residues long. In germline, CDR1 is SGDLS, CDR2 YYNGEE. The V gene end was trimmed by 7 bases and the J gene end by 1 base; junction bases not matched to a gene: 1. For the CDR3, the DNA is TGTGCCAGCGGACAGGAGAACACTGAAGCTTTCTTT. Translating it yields CASGQENTEAFF. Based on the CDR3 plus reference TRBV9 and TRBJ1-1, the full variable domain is DSGVTQTPKHLITATGQRVTLRCSPRSGDLSVYWYQQSLDQGLQFLIQYYNGEERAKGNILERFSAQQFPDLHSELNLSSLELGDSALYFCASGQENTEAFFGQGTRLTVV.

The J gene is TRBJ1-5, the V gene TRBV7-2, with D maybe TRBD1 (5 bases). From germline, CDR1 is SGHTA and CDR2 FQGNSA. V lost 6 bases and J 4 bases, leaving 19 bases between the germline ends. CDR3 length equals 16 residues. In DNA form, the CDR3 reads TGTGCCAGCAGTTTTCCTCTTGGGGCCATAAATCAGCCCCAGCATTTT. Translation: CASSFPLGAINQPQHF.

CDR3 sequence: CASSLATTVNEKLFF. The CDR3 nucleotides read TGTGCCAGCAGCTTAGCAACCACGGTTAATGAAAAACTGTTTTTT. V usage is TRBV7-2 and J usage is TRBJ1-4; D is unresolved. The CDR3 consists of 15 residues. Trimming stripped 0 bases from V and 4 bases from J, with 9 bases between. Germline assignment: CDR1 SGHTA and CDR2 FQGNSA.

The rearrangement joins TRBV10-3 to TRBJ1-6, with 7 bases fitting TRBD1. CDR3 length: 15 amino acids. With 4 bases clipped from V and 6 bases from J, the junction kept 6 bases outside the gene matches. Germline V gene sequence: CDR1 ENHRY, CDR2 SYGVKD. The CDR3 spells CAISGDRELNSPLHF. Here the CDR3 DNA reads TGTGCCATCAGTGGTGACAGGGAGCTTAATTCACCCCTCCACTTT.

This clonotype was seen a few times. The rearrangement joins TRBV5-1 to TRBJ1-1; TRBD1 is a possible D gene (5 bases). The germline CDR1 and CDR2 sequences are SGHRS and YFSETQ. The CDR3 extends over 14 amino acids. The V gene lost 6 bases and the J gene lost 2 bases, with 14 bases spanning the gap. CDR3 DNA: TGCGCCAGCACCGAGGGTGGGGGAAACACTGAAGCTTTCTTT. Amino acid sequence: CASTEGGGNTEAFF.

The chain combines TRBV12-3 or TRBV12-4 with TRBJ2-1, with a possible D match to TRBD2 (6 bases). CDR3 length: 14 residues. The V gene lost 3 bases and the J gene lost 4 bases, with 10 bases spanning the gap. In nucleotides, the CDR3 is TGTGCCAGCAGTTTGGGCGGGGCGTACAATGAGCAGTTCTTC. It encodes CASSLGGAYNEQFF.

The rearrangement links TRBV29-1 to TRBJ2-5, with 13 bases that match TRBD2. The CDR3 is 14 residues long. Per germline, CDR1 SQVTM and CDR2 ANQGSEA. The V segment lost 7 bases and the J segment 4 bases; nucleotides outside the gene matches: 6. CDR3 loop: CSAGTSGMLETQYF. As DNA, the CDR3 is TGCAGCGCTGGGACTAGCGGGATGTTAGAGACCCAGTACTTC.

The CDR3 DNA reads TGTGCCAGCAGTATAATACAGGGGCCCTACGAGCAGTACTTC. It codes for CASSIIQGPYEQYF. The chain uses TRBV27 and TRBJ2-7; 7 positions agree with TRBD1. J gave up 2 bases and V 5 bases, and 6 bases lay outside the gene matches. Germline CDR1 and CDR2: MNHEY and SMNVEV (reference sequence). This CDR3 contains 14 residues.